The 27 T cell receptor beta chains presented below share a single source sample, sequenced in a study of vaccination effects on CD4 cells after COVID-19. This table comes from immunoSEQ multiplex PCR, and its TCRdb copy is limited to in-frame clones, with some not included. The table has 66,000 or so clones, less than 80% seen once. Culturing for around ten days preceded CD4+ T cell isolation. Every participant took two doses of the BNT162b2 or mRNA-1273 vaccine. Their cognate antigens are unknown. Sequencing was performed on CD4+ T cells from PBMCs cultured without peptide, taken after COVID-19 vaccination. Source of these receptors: a human donor who received a COVID-19 vaccine.

The genes are TRBV6-1 and TRBJ1-3; the match to TRBD1 covers 11 bases. Germline V gene data show CDR1 as MNHNS and CDR2 as SASEGT. The junction had 8 bases not matched to a gene; V was cut back by 3 bases and J by 4 bases. The CDR3 sequence is 17 residues long. The CDR3 DNA is TGTGCCAGCAGTGAGGACAGGGGGCGCTTCCTGGGAAACACCATATATTTT. The encoded protein is CASSEDRGRFLGNTIYF.

This clone was counted once. As DNA, the CDR3 is TGTGCCAGCAGCATTAACGCAATCGGGGGGCCATCCCGGAAACTGTTTTTT. Translation: CASSINAIGGPSRKLFF. The chain is built from TRBV27 and TRBJ1-4, with a tentative D call TRBD1 (6 bases). This CDR3 region has 17 residues. Germline loops: CDR1 MNHEY, CDR2 SMNVEV (reference sequence). Trimming removed 6 bases at V and 11 bases at J, with 28 bases between.

The chain uses TRBV6-2 or TRBV6-3 and TRBJ2-3, with D unclear. Trimming took off 3 bases at V and 1 base at J, with 14 bases between the two ends. This CDR3 has 16 amino acids. From germline, CDR1 is MNHEY and CDR2 SVGEGT. The DNA of the CDR3 is TGTGCCAGCAGTTATGCTAATCAGGTCGGCACAGATACGCAGTATTTT. This sequence encodes CASSYANQVGTDTQYF.

V and J are TRBV3-1 (or the pseudogene TRBV3-2) and TRBJ2-2, with 8 bases matching TRBD1. Germline values: CDR1 LGHDT, CDR2 YNNKEL (reference sequence). CDR3 length: 15 residues. Losses at the gene ends were 6 bases for V and 5 bases for J; bases not matched to a gene: 8. As DNA, the CDR3 is TGTGCCAGCAGTACACGACAGGGGTTAACCGGGGAGCTGTTTTTT. Its translation is CASSTRQGLTGELFF.

The chain combines TRBV6-5 with TRBJ2-6; D tentatively fits TRBD1 or TRBD2 (5 bases each). Between the trimmed V and J ends, which lost 6 bases and 0 bases, there was a span of 9 bases. This CDR3 is built from 15 residues. The germline V gene encodes CDR1 MNHEY and CDR2 SVGAGI. The CDR3 nucleotides are TGTGCCAGCAGATCAGGGAGCTCTGGGGCCAACGTCCTGACTTTC. Protein: CASRSGSSGANVLTF.

V is TRBV7-2 and J is TRBJ1-1, with TRBD1 identical over 8 bases. CDR3 size: 15 residues. Per the germline V gene, CDR1 is SGHTA and CDR2 is FQGNSA. With 3 bases clipped from V and 3 bases from J, the junction kept 6 bases outside the gene matches. The CDR3 DNA follows: TGTGCCAGCAGCTTGGCAGGGGGCGCCCACACTGAAGCTTTCTTT. Its protein is CASSLAGGAHTEAFF.

The chain employs TRBV15 and TRBJ2-3; no reliable D call. Trimming removed 3 bases from V and 2 bases from J, with 15 bases in between. Germline-derived CDR1 and CDR2 are LNHNV and YYDKDF (reference sequence). This CDR3 has 16 residues. The CDR3 spells CATSSPLGGNTDTQYF. The DNA of the CDR3 is TGTGCCACCAGCAGCCCCCTGGGCGGCAACACAGATACGCAGTATTTT.

This clone occurred once. The rearrangement uses TRBV7-2 and TRBJ2-7; 7 bases agree with TRBD1. Trimming removed 5 bases from V and 1 base from J; junction bases left unmatched: 14. From germline, CDR1 is SGHTA and CDR2 FQGNSA. The CDR3 has 17 amino acids. The CDR3 nucleotides read TGTGCCAGCAGCGACTTTCGGGACAGAAGTCTATCCTACGAGCAGTACGTC. Residues: CASSDFRDRSLSYEQYV.

This clone was counted only a few times. The rearrangement joins TRBV15 to TRBJ2-5; 8 positions agree with TRBD1. V shed 2 bases, J shed 5 bases, and the junction held 7 bases outside the gene matches. From germline, CDR1 is LNHNV and CDR2 YYDKDF (reference sequence). The CDR3 is 15 residues long. DNA of the CDR3: TGTGCCACCAGCAGATCCAGGGGGCCGGAGGAGACCCAGTACTTC. It yields the protein CATSRSRGPEETQYF.

This clone occurred a few times. The rearrangement joins TRBV5-1 to TRBJ1-1, with TRBD1 matching 8 bases. The J segment lost 4 bases and the V segment lost 5 bases, leaving 10 bases of the junction unmatched. This CDR3 has 15 residues. The germline CDR1 and CDR2 sequences are SGHRS and YFSETQ. The CDR3 DNA reads as TGCGCCAGCAGACCAGAGACAGGGGTTGGCACTGAAGCTTTCTTT. Its translation is CASRPETGVGTEAFF.

The genes are TRBV10-2 and TRBJ1-3; D not certain. V was trimmed by 2 bases and J by 1 base, leaving 6 bases between them. There are 14 residues in the CDR3. The germline CDR1 and CDR2 sequences are WSHSY and SAAADI. The CDR3 DNA reads as TGCGCCAGCAGTGAGAAGATATCTGGAAACACCATATATTTT. Encoded protein: CASSEKISGNTIYF.

This clone occurred once. This chain uses TRBV5-1 with TRBJ2-3; TRBD1 or TRBD2 may be the D gene (5 bases each). Per germline, CDR1 SGHRS and CDR2 YFSETQ. The CDR3 runs 14 residues. The ends were cut back, 3 bases at V and 10 bases at J, with 18 bases in the middle. In DNA form, the CDR3 reads TGCGCCAGCAGCTCCGACTGGGTAGAGGGGCCGCAGTATTTT. This gives the protein CASSSDWVEGPQYF.

This chain joins TRBV11-2 and TRBJ2-3; D is perhaps TRBD2 (6 bases). Germline CDR1 SGHAT, CDR2 FQNNGV. V was clipped by 3 bases and J by 2 bases, with 9 bases between them. The CDR3 loop spans 14 amino acids. In DNA, the CDR3 is TGTGCCAGCAGCTTGGAGCGGGCCACAGATACGCAGTATTTT. This gives the protein CASSLERATDTQYF.

This clone was observed a few times. The chain joins TRBV10-3 to TRBJ1-1, with D maybe TRBD1 (6 bases). V was shortened by 6 bases and J by 5 bases, with 10 bases between the two germline ends. The CDR3 totals 12 residues. Germline CDR1 ENHRY, CDR2 SYGVKD. The CDR3 DNA follows: TGTGCCATCAGCGAGGGGGATACTGAAGCTTTCTTT. This encodes CAISEGDTEAFF.

The chain combines TRBV27 with TRBJ2-3; D unclear. Germline V lookup: CDR1 MNHEY, CDR2 SMNVEV (reference sequence). CDR3 length: 15 amino acids. Trimming removed 4 bases at V and 4 bases at J, with 15 bases between. The CDR3 is CASSSQRMQADTQYF. CDR3 bases: TGTGCCAGCAGTTCCCAAAGGATGCAGGCAGATACGCAGTATTTT.

The V and J genes are TRBV4-1 and TRBJ2-4; D is perhaps TRBD1 or TRBD2 (5 bases each). CDR3 length: 15 residues. Germline V gives CDR1 MGHRA, CDR2 YSYEKL. V dropped 0 bases and J dropped 6 bases, with 12 bases sitting between them. The CDR3 DNA reads as TGCGCCAGCAGCCAAGATGGGACGGCGGGAAACATTCAGTACTTC. Translating it yields CASSQDGTAGNIQYF.

J is TRBJ1-3 and V is TRBV10-3; possible D gene TRBD1, 6 bases. Germline lookup yields CDR1 ENHRY and CDR2 SYGVKD. This CDR3 has 14 residues. V was pared by 8 bases and J by 3 bases, with 14 bases between. The CDR3 DNA reads as TGTGCCATCGCCGGGGGCGTCGGTGGAAACACCATATATTTT. Translated: CAIAGGVGGNTIYF.

The J gene is TRBJ2-7, the V gene TRBV5-8; 9 bases are a match to TRBD1. After removal of 4 bases from V and 3 bases from J, the junction contained 2 bases not matched to a gene. Germline-derived CDR1 and CDR2 are SGHTS and YDEGEE. The CDR3 is 13 amino acids. The CDR3, as DNA: TGTGCCAGCAGCCGGGGACAGGGCTACGAGCAGTACGTC. Translating it yields CASSRGQGYEQYV.

This clone has more than one count but fewer than ten. The V call is TRBV27, the J call TRBJ1-2; no clear D gene. Deletions cut 0 bases from V and 4 bases from J, with 6 bases between. The germline V gene has CDR1 MNHEY and CDR2 SMNVEV (reference sequence). The CDR3 is 13 amino acids. CDR3 nucleotides: TGTGCCAGCAGTTTATCGAGCTCCTATGGCTACACCTTC. Translated: CASSLSSSYGYTF.

The gene calls are TRBV30 and TRBJ2-5; 10 nucleotides match TRBD1. V dropped 7 bases and J dropped 3; count of bases not matched to a gene: 8. Germline loops: CDR1 GTSNPN, CDR2 SVGIG (reference sequence). The CDR3 length is 14 residues. The CDR3, as DNA: TGTGCCTACCGGCGGACAGGGGGGGAAGAGACCCAGTACTTC. Protein product: CAYRRTGGEETQYF.

A few counts support this clone. This chain connects TRBV5-1 to TRBJ2-3; the match to TRBD1 covers 9 bases. The V gene end was trimmed by 4 bases and the J gene end by 1 base; junction bases not matched to a gene: 1. The CDR3 totals 14 residues. From germline, CDR1 is SGHRS and CDR2 YFSETQ. The CDR3 DNA reads as TGCGCCAGCAGCCGGGACAGGGGCACAGATACGCAGTATTTT. Protein: CASSRDRGTDTQYF.

The V call is TRBV3-1 (or the pseudogene TRBV3-2), the J call TRBJ1-3; D is unresolved. V was clipped by 0 bases and J by 7 bases, with 16 bases between them. The CDR3 is 16 residues long. From germline, CDR1 is LGHDT and CDR2 YNNKEL (reference sequence). This CDR3 is CASSQDPAGWINTIYF. The DNA for the CDR3 is TGTGCCAGCAGCCAAGATCCGGCAGGATGGATCAACACCATATATTTT.

This clone was observed once. The V and J genes are TRBV14 and TRBJ2-5; TRBD2 agrees at 10 bases. Looked up from germline, CDR1 is SGHDN and CDR2 is FVKESK. The CDR3 loop spans 18 amino acids. Losses at the gene ends were 4 bases for V and 2 bases for J; bases not matched to a gene: 13. The CDR3 DNA reads as TGTGCCAGCAGCCCGAAGCGGCTTAGCGGGGGGACTCAAGAGACCCAGTACTTC. This codes for CASSPKRLSGGTQETQYF.

This clone was detected once. CDR3 DNA: TGCGCCAGCAGCGTGGAGGGAGGCACTAATGAAAAACTGTTTTTT. Its translation: CASSVEGGTNEKLFF. This chain links TRBV5-1 with TRBJ1-4; D is unresolved. This CDR3 has 15 amino acids. CDR1 and CDR2 (germline): SGHRS, YFSETQ. The V gene lost 4 bases and the J gene lost 2 bases, with 12 bases spanning the gap.

The genes are TRBV7-3 and TRBJ2-2, with 9 bases lining up with TRBD1. CDR3 size: 15 residues. Per germline, CDR1 SGHTA and CDR2 FQGTGA. The V and J ends lost 5 bases and 7 bases, in that order; junction bases with no gene match: 8. The CDR3 bases are TGTGCCAGCAGCCTAGGGACAGGGAGGTTCGGGGAGCTGTTTTTT. This translates into CASSLGTGRFGELFF.

The rearrangement links TRBV11-2 to TRBJ1-2, with no clear D. Trimming cost V 1 base and J 5 bases, with 11 bases left between them. The germline V gene encodes CDR1 SGHAT and CDR2 FQNNGV. CDR3 length: 14 amino acids. The CDR3 bases are TGTGCCAGCAGCTTAGTAGGTCAGTTATATGGCTACACCTTC. It codes for CASSLVGQLYGYTF. The entire variable domain, with the rest obtained from reference TRBV11-2 and TRBJ1-2, is as follows: EAGVAQSPRYKIIEKRQSVAFWCNPISGHATLYWYQQILGQGPKLLIQFQNNGVVDDSQLPKDRFSAERLKGVDSTLKIQPAKLEDSAVYLCASSLVGQLYGYTFGSGTRLTVV.

This clone was seen a few times. The J gene is TRBJ1-5, the V gene TRBV4-1, with D unclear. Trimming took off 1 base at V and 3 bases at J, with 7 bases between the two ends. This CDR3 is built from 14 residues. Germline V gives CDR1 MGHRA, CDR2 YSYEKL. The CDR3 protein is CASSQGRTNQPQHF. The CDR3 DNA follows: TGCGCCAGCAGCCAAGGCCGGACCAATCAGCCCCAGCATTTT.